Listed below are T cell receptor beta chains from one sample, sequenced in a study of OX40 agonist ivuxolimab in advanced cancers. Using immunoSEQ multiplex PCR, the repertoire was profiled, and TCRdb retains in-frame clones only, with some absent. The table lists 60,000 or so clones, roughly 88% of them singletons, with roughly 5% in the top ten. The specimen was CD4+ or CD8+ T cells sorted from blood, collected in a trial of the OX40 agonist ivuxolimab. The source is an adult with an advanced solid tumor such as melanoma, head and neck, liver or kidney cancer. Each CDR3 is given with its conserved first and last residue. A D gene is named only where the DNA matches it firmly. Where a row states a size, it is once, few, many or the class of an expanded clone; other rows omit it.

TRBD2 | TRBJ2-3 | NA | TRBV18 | CASSPPVAGGKDTQYF | TGTGCCAGCTCACCACCGGTAGCGGGGGGGAAAGATACGCAGTATTTT
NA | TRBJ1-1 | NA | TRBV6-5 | CASTSDTLRKAFF | TGTGCCAGCACCTCTGACACCCTCAGGAAAGCTTTCTTT
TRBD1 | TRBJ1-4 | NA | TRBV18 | CASSEGAANEKLFF | TGTGCCAGCTCAGAGGGGGCTGCTAATGAAAAACTGTTTTTT
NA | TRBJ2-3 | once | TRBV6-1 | CASRDWLYTDTQYF | TGTGCCAGCAGGGACTGGTTATACACAGATACGCAGTATTTT
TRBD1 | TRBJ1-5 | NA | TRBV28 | CASLGQDRVGNQPQHF | TGTGCCAGTCTAGGTCAAGACAGGGTTGGCAATCAGCCCCAGCATTTT
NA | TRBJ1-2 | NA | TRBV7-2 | CASTLRWDGYTF | TGTGCCAGCACCCTCCGGTGGGATGGCTACACCTTC
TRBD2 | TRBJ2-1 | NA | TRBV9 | CASSAGLTAGNEQFF | TGTGCCAGCAGCGCGGGACTAACGGCAGGTAATGAGCAGTTCTTC
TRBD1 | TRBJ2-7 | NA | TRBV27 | CASSRQGAYSYEQYF | TGTGCCAGCAGTAGACAGGGGGCCTACTCCTACGAGCAGTACTTC
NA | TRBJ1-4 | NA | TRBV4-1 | CASSLRGHNEKLFF | TGCGCCAGCAGCCTCCGGGGCCATAATGAAAAACTGTTTTTT
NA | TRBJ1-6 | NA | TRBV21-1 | CASSISGTGYSPLHF | TGTGCCAGCAGCATCTCCGGGACAGGCTATTCACCCCTCCACTTT
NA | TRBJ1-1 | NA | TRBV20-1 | CSASYRTEAFF | TGCAGTGCTAGTTATAGGACTGAAGCTTTCTTT
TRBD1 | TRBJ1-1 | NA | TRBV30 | CAWSVGQGVTTEAFF | TGTGCCTGGAGCGTCGGACAGGGCGTGACCACTGAAGCTTTCTTT
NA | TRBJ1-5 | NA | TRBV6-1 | CASSELPGQPQHF | TGTGCCAGCAGTGAACTCCCGGGGCAGCCCCAGCATTTT
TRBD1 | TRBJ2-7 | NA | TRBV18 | CASSPPIRNSTGGYEQYF | TGTGCCAGCTCACCACCGATTCGGAACTCCACAGGGGGGTACGAGCAGTACTTC
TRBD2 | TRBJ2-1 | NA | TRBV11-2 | CASSRQREGLDEQFF | TGTGCCAGCAGCAGGCAGCGGGAGGGCCTCGATGAGCAGTTCTTC
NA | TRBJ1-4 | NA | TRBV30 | CAWRGGRTNEKLFF | TGTGCCTGGAGGGGGGGTCGGACTAATGAAAAACTGTTTTTT
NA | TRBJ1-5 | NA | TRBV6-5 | CASRDSFNQPQHF | TGTGCCAGCAGGGACAGTTTCAATCAGCCCCAGCATTTT
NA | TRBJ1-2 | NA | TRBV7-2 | CASSSSTGYYGYTF | TGTGCCAGCAGCTCGTCAACAGGGTATTATGGCTACACCTTC
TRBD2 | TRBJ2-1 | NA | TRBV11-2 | CASSFGLAGNNEQFF | TGTGCCAGCAGCTTTGGACTAGCGGGGAACAATGAGCAGTTCTTC
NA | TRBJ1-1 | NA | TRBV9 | CASSVATGGITEAFF | TGTGCCAGCAGCGTAGCTACGGGGGGAATAACTGAAGCTTTCTTT
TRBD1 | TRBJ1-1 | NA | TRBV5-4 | CASSLGGGRGITEAFF | TGTGCCAGCAGCTTGGGAGGGGGCAGGGGGATCACTGAAGCTTTCTTT
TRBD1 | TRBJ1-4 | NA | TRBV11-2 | CASSPRTGVSTNEKLFF | TGTGCCAGCAGCCCCAGGACAGGGGTTAGCACTAATGAAAAACTGTTTTTT
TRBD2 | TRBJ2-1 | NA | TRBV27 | CASSSTPGLPRKDNEQFF | TGTGCCAGCAGTTCCACTCCGGGACTACCAAGAAAAGACAATGAGCAGTTCTTC
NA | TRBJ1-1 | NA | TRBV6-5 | CASSYGTLNTEAFF | TGTGCCAGCAGTTACGGAACCTTGAACACTGAAGCTTTCTTT
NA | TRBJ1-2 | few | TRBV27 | CASSLGGGRGYGYTF | TGTGCCAGCAGTTTGGGGGGGGGAAGAGGCTATGGCTACACCTTC
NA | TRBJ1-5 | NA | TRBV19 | CASSISAPSNQPQHF | TGTGCCAGTAGTATATCAGCCCCAAGCAATCAGCCCCAGCATTTT
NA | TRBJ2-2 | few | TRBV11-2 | CASSSTGTLTGELFF | TGTGCCAGCAGCTCGACCGGGACCCTCACCGGGGAGCTGTTTTTT
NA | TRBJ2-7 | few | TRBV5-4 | CASSLRTATYEQYF | TGTGCCAGCAGCCTCCGGACAGCTACCTACGAGCAGTACTTC
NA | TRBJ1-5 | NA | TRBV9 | CASSVGQSNQPQHF | TGTGCCAGCAGCGTAGGACAGAGCAATCAGCCCCAGCATTTT
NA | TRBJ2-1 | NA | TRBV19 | CAKRYNEQFF | TGTGCCAAGAGGTACAATGAGCAGTTCTTC
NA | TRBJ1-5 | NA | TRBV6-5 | CASSAWGSGQPQHF | TGTGCCAGCAGTGCATGGGGATCCGGCCAGCCCCAGCATTTT
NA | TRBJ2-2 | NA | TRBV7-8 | CASSPQGTGELFF | TGTGCCAGCAGCCCACAGGGAACCGGGGAGCTGTTTTTT
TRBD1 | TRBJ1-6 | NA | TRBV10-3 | CATAGGTGPSPLHF | TGTGCCACGGCGGGTGGGACAGGACCGTCACCCCTCCACTTT
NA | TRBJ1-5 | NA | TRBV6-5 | CASSGGQPNNQPQHF | TGTGCCAGCAGCGGGGGGCAGCCGAATAATCAGCCCCAGCATTTT
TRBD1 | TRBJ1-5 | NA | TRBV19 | CATRGGNQPQHF | TGTGCCACCAGGGGGGGAAATCAGCCCCAGCATTTT
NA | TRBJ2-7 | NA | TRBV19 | CASSNPGLVPEQYF | TGTGCCAGTAGCAACCCAGGGTTAGTGCCCGAGCAGTACTTC
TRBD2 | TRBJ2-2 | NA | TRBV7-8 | CASSLRTSGNTGELFF | TGTGCCAGCAGCTTGCGGACTAGCGGTAACACCGGGGAGCTGTTTTTT
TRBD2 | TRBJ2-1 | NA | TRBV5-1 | CASSLAGTSGSSYNEQFF | TGCGCCAGCAGCTTGGCCGGGACTAGCGGAAGCTCCTACAATGAGCAGTTCTTC